This T cell receptor beta chain was obtained from a study of blood T cell repertoires in COVID-19. Whole-study context: Symptom resolution, clearance, or two negative PCRs marked the recovered donors of Cohort 3.

V gave up 2 bases and J gave up 6 bases, with 8 bases separating them. The CDR3 has 13 amino acids. Germline CDR1 KGHSH, CDR2 LQKENI. This clone appeared a single time. Residents of about two dozen US areas, aged about 18 to 95 years, made up the participants. Donors were grouped by their self-reported clinical history. Authors' analysis steps: Amplifying reference gene primers gave estimates of nucleated cell counts. The protocol was immunoSEQ multiplex PCR, while the TCRdb copy is restricted to in-frame clones and leaves out a portion. V, J and clone size are those of that table, while D and trimming were read from the DNA. The sample consists of some 300,000 clones, 70% to 90% of them appearing once.

The TCR was taken from a woman aged 60-70 years in a cohort exposed to, infected with or recovered from COVID-19 (not recorded which). Sequencing was performed on PBMCs or T cells enriched from blood (not recorded which). The V call is TRBV18, the J call TRBJ2-1; D gene uncertain. The CDR3 DNA sequence: TGTGCCAGCTCACCAAGAGGTCGCAATGAGCAGTTCTTC. This encodes CASSPRGRNEQFF.